A selection of T cell receptor beta chains follows, all from one sample in a study of T-cell reconstitution after alpha-beta-depleted transplantation in children. TCRdb redid the calling of the PCR reads with MiXCR, one entry per CDR3 protein. This table has fewer than 700,000 distinct CDR3 sequences, roughly 13% appearing once. Sequencing was performed on PBMCs, mostly from graft donor cells, taken 360 days after TCRalphabeta/CD19-depleted stem cell transplant. The receptors come from a male patient between 10 and 17 years old who had a stem cell transplant for acute myeloid leukemia, so the T cells may come from the graft donor. Each CDR3 is given with its conserved first and last residue. The D gene is left open where the match is weak. The size of a clone is reported for some rows only, either as once, few or many, or as a class for expanded clones.

clone size: few; V gene: TRBV20-1; J gene: TRBJ2-7; D gene: TRBD2; CDR3 protein: CSAKGTSGGRYEQYF; CDR3 DNA: TGCAGTGCCAAGGGGACTAGCGGGGGAAGGTACGAGCAGTACTTC
clone size: many; V gene: TRBV6-5; J gene: TRBJ2-1; D gene: TRBD2; CDR3 protein: CASSYFPAGGPEQFF; CDR3 DNA: TGTGCCAGCAGTTACTTTCCAGCGGGAGGGCCTGAGCAGTTCTTC
clone size: many; V gene: TRBV20-1; J gene: TRBJ2-7; D gene: .; CDR3 protein: CSASPGGSYEQYF; CDR3 DNA: TGCAGTGCTAGTCCGGGTGGATCCTACGAGCAGTACTTC
clone size: few; V gene: TRBV7-3; J gene: TRBJ2-1; D gene: TRBD2; CDR3 protein: CASSFLGGENEQFF; CDR3 DNA: TGTGCCAGCAGCTTCCTCGGGGGGGAAAATGAGCAGTTCTTC
clone size: .; V gene: TRBV2; J gene: TRBJ2-5; D gene: TRBD1; CDR3 protein: CASSIPGQLEETQYF; CDR3 DNA: TGTGCCAGCAGTATCCCGGGACAGCTCGAAGAGACCCAGTACTTC
clone size: .; V gene: TRBV12-3/TRBV12-4; J gene: TRBJ2-6; D gene: .; CDR3 protein: CASRGQGESGANVLTF; CDR3 DNA: TGTGCCAGCCGGGGGCAGGGGGAATCTGGGGCCAACGTCCTGACTTTC
clone size: few; V gene: TRBV28; J gene: TRBJ2-7; D gene: .; CDR3 protein: CASRSVKGGPYEQYF; CDR3 DNA: TGTGCCAGCAGATCTGTCAAAGGGGGGCCCTACGAGCAGTACTTC
clone size: few; V gene: TRBV2; J gene: TRBJ1-4; D gene: .; CDR3 protein: CASSVPTGINEKLFF; CDR3 DNA: TGTGCCAGCAGTGTCCCGACAGGTATTAATGAAAAACTGTTTTTT
clone size: many; V gene: TRBV12-3/TRBV12-4; J gene: TRBJ2-4; D gene: .; CDR3 protein: CASTEWPGSQYF; CDR3 DNA: TGTGCCAGCACTGAATGGCCAGGGTCCCAGTACTTC
clone size: few; V gene: TRBV20-1; J gene: TRBJ2-5; D gene: TRBD2; CDR3 protein: CSARGEIAKTQYF; CDR3 DNA: TGCAGTGCTCGGGGGGAGATAGCTAAGACCCAGTACTTC
clone size: .; V gene: TRBV3-1; J gene: TRBJ2-4; D gene: .; CDR3 protein: CASSPWGQSLPIQYF; CDR3 DNA: TGTGCCAGCAGCCCGTGGGGCCAATCCCTCCCTATTCAGTACTTC
clone size: few; V gene: TRBV18; J gene: TRBJ2-1; D gene: .; CDR3 protein: CASSPSPGSYNEQFF; CDR3 DNA: TGTGCCAGCTCACCATCACCCGGCTCCTACAATGAGCAGTTCTTC
clone size: .; V gene: TRBV27; J gene: TRBJ2-1; D gene: .; CDR3 protein: CASSLALGSLGYNEQFF; CDR3 DNA: TGTGCCAGCAGTTTGGCATTGGGCAGTTTAGGGTACAATGAGCAGTTCTTC
clone size: .; V gene: TRBV4-3; J gene: TRBJ2-2; D gene: TRBD2; CDR3 protein: CASSQEPLAGVNTGELFF; CDR3 DNA: TGCGCCAGCAGCCAAGAACCTTTAGCGGGAGTAAACACCGGGGAGCTGTTTTTT
clone size: .; V gene: TRBV28; J gene: TRBJ2-4; D gene: .; CDR3 protein: CASSWARTFIPLVAVVAKNIQYF; CDR3 DNA: TGTGCCAGCAGTTGGGCCAGGACCTTTATCCCGCTAGTGGCAGTGGTGGCCAAAAACATTCAGTACTTC